A single sample is the source of the 3 T cell receptor beta chains below, sequenced in a study of cytomegalovirus exposure and HLA in healthy donors. The PCR ran on 60 Vbeta and 13 Jbeta primers. The protocol was immunoSEQ multiplex PCR, while the TCRdb copy is restricted to in-frame clones and leaves out a portion. The profile covers under 200,000 clones, with roughly 76% appearing a single time and roughly 6.7% taken by the ten largest. Source material: PBMCs. These receptors all come from a man aged 40-49 years in good health and CMV-seropositive.

This chain connects TRBV7-3 to TRBJ2-5; D may be TRBD1 (5 bases). Germline assignment: CDR1 SGHTA and CDR2 FQGTGA. V shed 5 bases and J shed 2 bases, with 15 bases lying between them. The CDR3 runs to 15 residues. The CDR3 region is CASSPEVTDQETQYF. CDR3 DNA: TGTGCCAGCAGCCCGGAAGTGACAGATCAAGAGACCCAGTACTTC. Full variable domain (outside the CDR3, taken from reference TRBV7-3 and TRBJ2-5): GAGVSQTPSNKVTEKGKYVELRCDPISGHTALYWYRQSLGQGPEFLIYFQGTGAADDSGLPNDRFFAVRPEGSVSTLKIQRTERGDSAVYLCASSPEVTDQETQYFGPGTRLLVL.

This clone has a handful of counts. The gene calls are TRBV9 and TRBJ2-3; D uncertain. This CDR3 comprises 13 residues. With 0 bases removed from V and 3 bases from J, the gap between germline ends came to 5 bases. Germline CDR1 SGDLS, CDR2 YYNGEE. In DNA, the CDR3 is TGTGCCAGCAGCGTAGCTACGACAGATACGCAGTATTTT. It yields the protein CASSVATTDTQYF.

This chain uses TRBV27 with TRBJ2-5; 8 nucleotides line up with TRBD1. The end of the DNA aligns better with TRBJ2-7, so the J call may be wrong. The CDR3 consists of 13 residues. Germline V lookup: CDR1 MNHEY, CDR2 SMNVEV (reference sequence). The DNA for the CDR3 is TGTGCCAGCAGTTTAGGGACAGGCTACGAGCAGTACTTC. Residues: CASSLGTGYEQYF.